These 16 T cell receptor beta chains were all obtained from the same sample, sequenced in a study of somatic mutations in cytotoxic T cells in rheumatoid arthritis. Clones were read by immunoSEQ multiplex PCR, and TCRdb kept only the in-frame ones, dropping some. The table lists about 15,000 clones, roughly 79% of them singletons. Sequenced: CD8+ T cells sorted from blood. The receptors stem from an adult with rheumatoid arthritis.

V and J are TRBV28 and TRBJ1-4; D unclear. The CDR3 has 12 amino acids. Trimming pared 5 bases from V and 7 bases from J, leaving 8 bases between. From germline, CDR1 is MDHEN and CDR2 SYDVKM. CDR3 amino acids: CASSEDSEKLFF. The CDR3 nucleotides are TGTGCCAGCAGTGAAGATTCTGAAAAACTGTTTTTT.

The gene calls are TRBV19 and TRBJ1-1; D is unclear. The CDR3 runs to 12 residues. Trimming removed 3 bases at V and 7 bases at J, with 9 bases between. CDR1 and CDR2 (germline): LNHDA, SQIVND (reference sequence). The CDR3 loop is CASSIRQSEAFF. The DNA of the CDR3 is TGTGCCAGTAGTATTCGCCAGAGTGAAGCTTTCTTT.

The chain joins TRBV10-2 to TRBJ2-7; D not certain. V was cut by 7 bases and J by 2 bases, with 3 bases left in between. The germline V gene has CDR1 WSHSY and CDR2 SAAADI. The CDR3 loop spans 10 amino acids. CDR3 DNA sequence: TGCGCCAGCAAAGCCTACGAGCAGTACTTC. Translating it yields CASKAYEQYF.

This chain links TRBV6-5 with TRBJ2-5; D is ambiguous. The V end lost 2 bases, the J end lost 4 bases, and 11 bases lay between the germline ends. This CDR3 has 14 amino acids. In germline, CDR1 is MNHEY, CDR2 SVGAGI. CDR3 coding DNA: TGTGCCAGCAGTTACGGTCCGTCAGGAGAGACCCAGTACTTC. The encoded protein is CASSYGPSGETQYF.

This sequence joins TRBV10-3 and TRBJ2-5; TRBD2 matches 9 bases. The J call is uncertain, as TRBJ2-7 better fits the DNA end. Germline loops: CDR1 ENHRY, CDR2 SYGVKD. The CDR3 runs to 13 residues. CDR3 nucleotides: TGTGCCACGACTTCACTAGCGGGCTACGAGCAGTACTTC. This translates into CATTSLAGYEQYF.

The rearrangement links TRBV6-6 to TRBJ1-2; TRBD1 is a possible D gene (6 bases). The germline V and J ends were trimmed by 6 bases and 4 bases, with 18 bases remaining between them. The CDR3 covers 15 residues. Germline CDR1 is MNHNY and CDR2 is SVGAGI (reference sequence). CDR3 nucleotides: TGTGCCAGCAGGGGGGGGCCAGGGGCAGCCTATGGCTACACCTTC. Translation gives CASRGGPGAAYGYTF.

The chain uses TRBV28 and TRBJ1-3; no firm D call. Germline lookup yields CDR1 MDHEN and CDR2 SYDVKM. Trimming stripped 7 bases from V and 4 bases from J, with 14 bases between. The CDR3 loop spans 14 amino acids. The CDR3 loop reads CASNTASEGNTIYF. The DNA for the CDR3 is TGTGCCAGCAACACAGCTTCGGAGGGAAACACCATATATTTT.

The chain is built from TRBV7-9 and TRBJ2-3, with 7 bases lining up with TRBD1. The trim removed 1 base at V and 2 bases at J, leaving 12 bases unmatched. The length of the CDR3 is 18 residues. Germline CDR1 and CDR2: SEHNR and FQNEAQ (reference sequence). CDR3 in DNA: TGTGCCAGCAGCTTAGAGAATTTGTGGGACAGATACACAGATACGCAGTATTTT. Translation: CASSLENLWDRYTDTQYF. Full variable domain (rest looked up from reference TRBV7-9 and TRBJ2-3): DTGVSQNPRHKITKRGQNVTFRCDPISEHNRLYWYRQTLGQGPEFLTYFQNEAQLEKSRLLSDRFSAERPKGSFSTLEIQRTEQGDSAMYLCASSLENLWDRYTDTQYFGPGTRLTVL.

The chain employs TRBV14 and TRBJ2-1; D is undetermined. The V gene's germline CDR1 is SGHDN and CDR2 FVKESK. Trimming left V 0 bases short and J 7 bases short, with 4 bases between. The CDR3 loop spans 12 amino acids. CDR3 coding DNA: TGTGCCAGCAGCCAAGATTGGAATGAGCAGTTCTTC. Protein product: CASSQDWNEQFF.

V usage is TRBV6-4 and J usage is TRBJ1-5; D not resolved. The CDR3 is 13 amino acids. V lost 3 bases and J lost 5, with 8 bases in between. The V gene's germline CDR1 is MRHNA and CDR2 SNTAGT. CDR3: CASSEGGHQPQHF. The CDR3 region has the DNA TGTGCCAGCAGTGAAGGTGGCCATCAGCCCCAGCATTTT.

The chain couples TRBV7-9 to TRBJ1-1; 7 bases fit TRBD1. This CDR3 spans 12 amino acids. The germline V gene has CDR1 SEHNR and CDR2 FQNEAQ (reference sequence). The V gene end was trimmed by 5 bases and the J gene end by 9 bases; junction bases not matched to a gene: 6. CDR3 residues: CASSPRDSQAFF. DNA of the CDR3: TGTGCCAGCAGCCCGAGGGACAGCCAAGCTTTCTTT.

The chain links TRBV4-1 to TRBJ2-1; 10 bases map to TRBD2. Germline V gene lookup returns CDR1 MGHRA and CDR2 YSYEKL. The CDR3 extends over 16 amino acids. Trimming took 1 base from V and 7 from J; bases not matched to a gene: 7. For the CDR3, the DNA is TGCGCCAGCAGCCAAGGGTCTAGCGGGAGTTGGAATGAGCAGTTCTTC. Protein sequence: CASSQGSSGSWNEQFF.

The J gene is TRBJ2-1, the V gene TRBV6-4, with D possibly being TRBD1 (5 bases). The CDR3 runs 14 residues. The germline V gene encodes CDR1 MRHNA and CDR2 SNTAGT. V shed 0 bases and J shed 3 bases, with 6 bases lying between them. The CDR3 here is CASSDSTDYNEQFF. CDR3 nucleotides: TGTGCCAGCAGTGACTCGACAGACTACAATGAGCAGTTCTTC.

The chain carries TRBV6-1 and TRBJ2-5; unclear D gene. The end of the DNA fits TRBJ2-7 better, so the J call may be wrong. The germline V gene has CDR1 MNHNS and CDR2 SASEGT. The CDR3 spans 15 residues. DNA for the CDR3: TGTGCCAGCAGAAACAGCGTGACGATAGACTACGAGCAGTACTTC. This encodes CASRNSVTIDYEQYF.

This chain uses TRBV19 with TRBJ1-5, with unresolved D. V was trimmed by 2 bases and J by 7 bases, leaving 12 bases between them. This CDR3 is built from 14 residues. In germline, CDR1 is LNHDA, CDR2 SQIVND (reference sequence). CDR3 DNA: TGTGCCAGTAGTATAATAAACCAAGGACAGCCCCAGCATTTT. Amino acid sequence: CASSIINQGQPQHF.

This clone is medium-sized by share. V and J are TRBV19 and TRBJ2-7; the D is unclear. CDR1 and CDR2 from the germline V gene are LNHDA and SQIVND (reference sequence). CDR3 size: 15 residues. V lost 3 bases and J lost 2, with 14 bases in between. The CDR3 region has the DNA TGTGCCAGTAGTATTGGAGCGAGTGCCACCTACGAGCAGTACTTC. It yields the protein CASSIGASATYEQYF.